This T cell receptor beta chain derives from a study of beta chain features in type 1 diabetes. The ends were cut back, 4 bases at V and 8 bases at J, with 11 bases in the middle. In germline, CDR1 is MGHDK, CDR2 SYGVNS. CDR3 length: 13 residues. In this sample, this clone turned up a few times. The entirety of the isolated RNA underwent reverse transcription, so expressed TCRB transcripts were sequenced. The method was immunoSEQ multiplex PCR; TCRdb's version includes in-frame clones alone and lacks a portion of them. The sample has 900,000 or so clones, about a sixth seen once. V gene TRBV25-1 combines with J gene TRBJ1-4; TRBD1 is a possible D gene (5 bases). The sample comprised naive CD4+ T cells from blood. This sequence originates from a woman aged 18-29 years in good health. Written as DNA, the CDR3 is TGTGCCAGCAGTGTCTGGGGCCGGGAAAAACTGTTTTTT. Its protein is CASSVWGREKLFF.